The 3 T cell receptor beta chains presented below share a single source sample, sequenced in a study of blood T cell repertoires in COVID-19. Assay used: immunoSEQ multiplex PCR; TCRdb lists only in-frame clones, some missing. The sample shows under 300,000 clones, roughly 85% of them seen only once. Sequenced input: peripheral blood. The source of these receptors is a woman younger than 30 with acute or convalescent COVID-19.

There are many counts of this clone. The rearrangement joins TRBV19 to TRBJ2-3; 11 positions agree with TRBD2. V was clipped by 1 base and J by 3 bases; unmatched bases: 6. Germline V gene lookup returns CDR1 LNHDA and CDR2 SQIVND (reference sequence). The CDR3 loop spans 17 amino acids. CDR3 amino acids: CASSIALAGGRTDTQYF. The CDR3 DNA sequence: TGTGCCAGTAGTATAGCCCTAGCGGGAGGAAGAACAGATACGCAGTATTTT.

The gene calls are TRBV9 and TRBJ2-3; D perhaps matches TRBD1 (6 bases). V was trimmed by 0 bases and J by 0 bases, leaving 11 bases between them. Germline-derived CDR1 and CDR2 are SGDLS and YYNGEE. The CDR3 is 16 residues long. CDR3 region: CASSVAGQISTDTQYF. As DNA, the CDR3 is TGTGCCAGCAGCGTAGCTGGACAGATTAGCACAGATACGCAGTATTTT.

J is TRBJ1-2 and V is TRBV18; D not resolved. This CDR3 region has 14 residues. The germline V gene encodes CDR1 KGHSH and CDR2 LQKENI. Trimming left V 2 bases short and J 2 bases short, with 9 bases between. DNA of the CDR3: TGTGCCAGCTCACCAGAGTTTCGGAACTATGGCTACACCTTC. Amino acids: CASSPEFRNYGYTF. Full variable domain (missing parts from reference TRBV18 and TRBJ1-2): NAGVMQNPRHLVRRRGQEARLRCSPMKGHSHVYWYRQLPEEGLKFMVYLQKENIIDESGMPKERFSAEFPKEGPSILRIQQVVRGDSAAYFCASSPEFRNYGYTFGSGTRLTVV.